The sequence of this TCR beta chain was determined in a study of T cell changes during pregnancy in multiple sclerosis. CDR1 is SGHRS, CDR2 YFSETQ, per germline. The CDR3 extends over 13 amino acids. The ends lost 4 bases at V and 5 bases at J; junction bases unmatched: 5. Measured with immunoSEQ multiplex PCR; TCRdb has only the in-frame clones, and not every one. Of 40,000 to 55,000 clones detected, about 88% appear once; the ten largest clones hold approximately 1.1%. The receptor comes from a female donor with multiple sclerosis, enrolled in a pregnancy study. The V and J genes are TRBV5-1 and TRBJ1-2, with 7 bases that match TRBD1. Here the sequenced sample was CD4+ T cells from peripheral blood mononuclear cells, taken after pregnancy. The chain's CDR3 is CASSADRFYGYTF. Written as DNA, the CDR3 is TGCGCCAGCAGCGCGGACAGGTTTTATGGCTACACCTTC.